The rows below give T cell receptor beta chains drawn from one sample of a study of T cell responses to AZD1222 COVID-19 vaccine. Data came from immunoSEQ multiplex PCR; TCRdb stores just in-frame clones and leaves some out. The table lists roughly 110,000 clones, roughly 90% of them singletons. The material was peripheral blood, obtained on day 0 of AZD1222 vaccination. These TCRs come from an adult in good health. CDR3s include the opening cysteine and the closing phenylalanine or tryptophan. Fields, in order: clone size, V gene, D gene, J gene, CDR3 protein, CDR3 DNA. The D gene is left open where the match is weak. Size values are once, few and many counts, or a class for expanded clones, and some rows have none.

clone size: NA
V gene: TRBV19
D gene: NA
J gene: TRBJ2-7
CDR3 protein: CASSIGRDSLHEQYF
CDR3 DNA: TGTGCCAGTAGTATAGGGCGGGACAGCCTCCACGAGCAGTACTTC

clone size: NA
V gene: TRBV6-2/TRBV6-3
D gene: NA
J gene: TRBJ1-1
CDR3 protein: CASSYAREDYNEAFF
CDR3 DNA: TGTGCCAGCAGTTACGCTAGGGAGGACTATAATGAAGCTTTCTTT

clone size: once
V gene: TRBV7-9
D gene: TRBD1
J gene: TRBJ2-7
CDR3 protein: CASSVEGTGHVEQYF
CDR3 DNA: TGTGCCAGCAGCGTGGAAGGGACAGGGCACGTCGAGCAGTACTTC

clone size: few
V gene: TRBV27
D gene: NA
J gene: TRBJ1-1
CDR3 protein: CASSKGGGFEAFF
CDR3 DNA: TGTGCCAGCAGTAAGGGGGGGGGCTTTGAAGCTTTCTTT

clone size: NA
V gene: TRBV4-3
D gene: NA
J gene: TRBJ2-1
CDR3 protein: CASSQDRYEQFF
CDR3 DNA: TGCGCCAGCAGCCAAGATCGATATGAGCAGTTCTTC

clone size: NA
V gene: TRBV6-5
D gene: NA
J gene: TRBJ1-5
CDR3 protein: CASRAGTIGNQPQHF
CDR3 DNA: TGTGCCAGCAGGGCCGGGACAATCGGCAATCAGCCCCAGCATTTT

clone size: NA
V gene: TRBV4-1
D gene: NA
J gene: TRBJ2-3
CDR3 protein: CASSLVSGTDTQYF
CDR3 DNA: TGCGCCAGCAGCCTGGTGAGTGGCACAGATACGCAGTATTTT

clone size: few
V gene: TRBV5-1
D gene: NA
J gene: TRBJ1-2
CDR3 protein: CASRQTSGFDYGYTF
CDR3 DNA: TGCGCCAGCAGACAGACGTCGGGATTTGACTATGGCTACACCTTC

clone size: NA
V gene: TRBV24-1
D gene: TRBD2
J gene: TRBJ2-2
CDR3 protein: CATSDFSGTSSTGELFF
CDR3 DNA: TGTGCCACCAGTGATTTTTCGGGGACTAGCTCCACCGGGGAGCTGTTTTTT

clone size: NA
V gene: TRBV11-2
D gene: NA
J gene: TRBJ2-7
CDR3 protein: CASSLGFVGYEQYF
CDR3 DNA: TGTGCCAGCAGCTTAGGTTTTGTCGGCTACGAGCAGTACTTC

clone size: NA
V gene: TRBV6-1
D gene: NA
J gene: TRBJ2-7
CDR3 protein: CASSEVSISYEQYF
CDR3 DNA: TGTGCCAGCAGTGAAGTTAGTATTTCCTACGAGCAGTACTTC

clone size: NA
V gene: TRBV5-1
D gene: NA
J gene: TRBJ2-7
CDR3 protein: CASSLARGLNSYEQYF
CDR3 DNA: TGCGCCAGCAGCTTGGCACGCGGGCTTAACTCCTACGAGCAGTACTTC

clone size: NA
V gene: TRBV21-1
D gene: NA
J gene: TRBJ1-2
CDR3 protein: CASSKDSGGGGYTF
CDR3 DNA: TGTGCCAGCAGCAAGGACTCGGGGGGCGGTGGCTACACCTTC

clone size: NA
V gene: TRBV6-4
D gene: NA
J gene: TRBJ2-1
CDR3 protein: CASSASPLNYNEQFF
CDR3 DNA: TGTGCCAGCAGTGCGTCTCCCTTGAACTACAATGAGCAGTTCTTC

clone size: NA
V gene: TRBV2
D gene: NA
J gene: TRBJ1-6
CDR3 protein: CASSERRDVDNSPLHF
CDR3 DNA: TGTGCCAGCAGTGAACGACGGGACGTAGATAATTCACCCCTCCACTTT

clone size: NA
V gene: TRBV6-2/TRBV6-3
D gene: NA
J gene: TRBJ1-3
CDR3 protein: CASSYSLTIYF
CDR3 DNA: TGTGCCAGCAGTTACAGCTTAACCATATATTTT

clone size: NA
V gene: TRBV4-2
D gene: TRBD1
J gene: TRBJ2-1
CDR3 protein: CASSHRSGTGLYNEQFF
CDR3 DNA: TGTGCCAGCAGCCACCGATCCGGGACAGGGCTTTACAATGAGCAGTTCTTC

clone size: once
V gene: TRBV9
D gene: TRBD1
J gene: TRBJ1-5
CDR3 protein: CASSEGQASNQPQHF
CDR3 DNA: TGTGCCAGCAGCGAAGGACAGGCAAGCAATCAGCCCCAGCATTTT

clone size: NA
V gene: TRBV7-2
D gene: NA
J gene: TRBJ1-6
CDR3 protein: CASSFIGPSSGSPLHF
CDR3 DNA: TGTGCCAGCAGCTTCATCGGTCCCAGCTCAGGATCACCCCTCCACTTT

clone size: NA
V gene: TRBV3-1/TRBV3-2
D gene: NA
J gene: TRBJ2-7
CDR3 protein: CASSHGSYEQYF
CDR3 DNA: TGTGCCAGCAGCCATGGGAGCTACGAGCAGTACTTC

clone size: NA
V gene: TRBV28
D gene: NA
J gene: TRBJ2-7
CDR3 protein: CASRTGLAYEQYF
CDR3 DNA: TGTGCCAGCAGGACAGGACTTGCCTACGAGCAGTACTTC

clone size: NA
V gene: TRBV6-5
D gene: NA
J gene: TRBJ1-6
CDR3 protein: CASSYRDISSPLHF
CDR3 DNA: TGTGCCAGCAGTTACAGGGACATAAGTTCACCCCTCCACTTT

clone size: NA
V gene: TRBV7-6
D gene: NA
J gene: TRBJ1-5
CDR3 protein: CASSRTGTNQPQHF
CDR3 DNA: TGTGCCAGCAGTCGTACAGGGACCAATCAGCCCCAGCATTTT

clone size: NA
V gene: TRBV6-5
D gene: NA
J gene: TRBJ1-1
CDR3 protein: CASSHTSNTEAFF
CDR3 DNA: TGTGCCAGCAGCCATACATCGAACACTGAAGCTTTCTTT

clone size: NA
V gene: TRBV2
D gene: NA
J gene: TRBJ1-6
CDR3 protein: CASSDEGLGNSPLHF
CDR3 DNA: TGTGCCAGCAGTGACGAAGGGCTTGGGAATTCACCCCTCCACTTT

clone size: once
V gene: TRBV18
D gene: NA
J gene: TRBJ1-2
CDR3 protein: CASSPPPPYGYTF
CDR3 DNA: TGTGCCAGCTCACCCCCCCCGCCCTATGGCTACACCTTC

clone size: NA
V gene: TRBV7-9
D gene: NA
J gene: TRBJ1-6
CDR3 protein: CASTLGPDRSLHF
CDR3 DNA: TGTGCCAGCACATTGGGCCCCGATAGGTCCCTCCACTTT

clone size: NA
V gene: TRBV10-3
D gene: NA
J gene: TRBJ2-3
CDR3 protein: CAIQEGQGTSDTQYF
CDR3 DNA: TGTGCCATCCAAGAGGGGCAGGGGACCTCGGATACGCAGTATTTT

clone size: NA
V gene: TRBV10-3
D gene: NA
J gene: TRBJ1-3
CDR3 protein: CAISEPGEHGNTIYF
CDR3 DNA: TGTGCCATCAGTGAGCCAGGGGAACATGGAAACACCATATATTTT

clone size: NA
V gene: TRBV6-6
D gene: NA
J gene: TRBJ1-3
CDR3 protein: CASSLPGGLAGNTIYF
CDR3 DNA: TGTGCCAGCAGTTTGCCAGGAGGACTAGCTGGAAACACCATATATTTT

clone size: few
V gene: TRBV6-4
D gene: TRBD1
J gene: TRBJ2-6
CDR3 protein: CASSDTGAGANVLTF
CDR3 DNA: TGTGCCAGCAGCGACACAGGGGCAGGGGCCAACGTCCTGACTTTC

clone size: once
V gene: TRBV19
D gene: NA
J gene: TRBJ2-2
CDR3 protein: CASSGQGLPGELFF
CDR3 DNA: TGTGCCAGTAGTGGCCAGGGTTTACCCGGGGAGCTGTTTTTT

clone size: NA
V gene: TRBV6-5
D gene: NA
J gene: TRBJ2-7
CDR3 protein: CASSRPGRTYEQYF
CDR3 DNA: TGTGCCAGCAGTCGTCCGGGACGGACCTACGAGCAGTACTTC

clone size: once
V gene: TRBV28
D gene: NA
J gene: TRBJ1-2
CDR3 protein: CASRVSSGGNPSNYGYTF
CDR3 DNA: TGTGCCAGCAGGGTGAGTTCGGGAGGAAACCCTTCTAACTATGGCTACACCTTC

clone size: NA
V gene: TRBV6-5
D gene: TRBD1
J gene: TRBJ2-7
CDR3 protein: CASSRRQGVDEQYF
CDR3 DNA: TGTGCCAGCAGCCGAAGACAGGGGGTGGACGAGCAGTACTTC

clone size: NA
V gene: TRBV6-5
D gene: TRBD1
J gene: TRBJ1-6
CDR3 protein: CASRPGQTSPLHF
CDR3 DNA: TGTGCCAGCAGACCGGGACAGACTTCACCCCTCCACTTT

clone size: NA
V gene: TRBV4-3
D gene: NA
J gene: TRBJ2-1
CDR3 protein: CASSPQLDRNNEQFF
CDR3 DNA: TGCGCCAGCAGCCCCCAACTTGACAGAAATAATGAGCAGTTCTTC